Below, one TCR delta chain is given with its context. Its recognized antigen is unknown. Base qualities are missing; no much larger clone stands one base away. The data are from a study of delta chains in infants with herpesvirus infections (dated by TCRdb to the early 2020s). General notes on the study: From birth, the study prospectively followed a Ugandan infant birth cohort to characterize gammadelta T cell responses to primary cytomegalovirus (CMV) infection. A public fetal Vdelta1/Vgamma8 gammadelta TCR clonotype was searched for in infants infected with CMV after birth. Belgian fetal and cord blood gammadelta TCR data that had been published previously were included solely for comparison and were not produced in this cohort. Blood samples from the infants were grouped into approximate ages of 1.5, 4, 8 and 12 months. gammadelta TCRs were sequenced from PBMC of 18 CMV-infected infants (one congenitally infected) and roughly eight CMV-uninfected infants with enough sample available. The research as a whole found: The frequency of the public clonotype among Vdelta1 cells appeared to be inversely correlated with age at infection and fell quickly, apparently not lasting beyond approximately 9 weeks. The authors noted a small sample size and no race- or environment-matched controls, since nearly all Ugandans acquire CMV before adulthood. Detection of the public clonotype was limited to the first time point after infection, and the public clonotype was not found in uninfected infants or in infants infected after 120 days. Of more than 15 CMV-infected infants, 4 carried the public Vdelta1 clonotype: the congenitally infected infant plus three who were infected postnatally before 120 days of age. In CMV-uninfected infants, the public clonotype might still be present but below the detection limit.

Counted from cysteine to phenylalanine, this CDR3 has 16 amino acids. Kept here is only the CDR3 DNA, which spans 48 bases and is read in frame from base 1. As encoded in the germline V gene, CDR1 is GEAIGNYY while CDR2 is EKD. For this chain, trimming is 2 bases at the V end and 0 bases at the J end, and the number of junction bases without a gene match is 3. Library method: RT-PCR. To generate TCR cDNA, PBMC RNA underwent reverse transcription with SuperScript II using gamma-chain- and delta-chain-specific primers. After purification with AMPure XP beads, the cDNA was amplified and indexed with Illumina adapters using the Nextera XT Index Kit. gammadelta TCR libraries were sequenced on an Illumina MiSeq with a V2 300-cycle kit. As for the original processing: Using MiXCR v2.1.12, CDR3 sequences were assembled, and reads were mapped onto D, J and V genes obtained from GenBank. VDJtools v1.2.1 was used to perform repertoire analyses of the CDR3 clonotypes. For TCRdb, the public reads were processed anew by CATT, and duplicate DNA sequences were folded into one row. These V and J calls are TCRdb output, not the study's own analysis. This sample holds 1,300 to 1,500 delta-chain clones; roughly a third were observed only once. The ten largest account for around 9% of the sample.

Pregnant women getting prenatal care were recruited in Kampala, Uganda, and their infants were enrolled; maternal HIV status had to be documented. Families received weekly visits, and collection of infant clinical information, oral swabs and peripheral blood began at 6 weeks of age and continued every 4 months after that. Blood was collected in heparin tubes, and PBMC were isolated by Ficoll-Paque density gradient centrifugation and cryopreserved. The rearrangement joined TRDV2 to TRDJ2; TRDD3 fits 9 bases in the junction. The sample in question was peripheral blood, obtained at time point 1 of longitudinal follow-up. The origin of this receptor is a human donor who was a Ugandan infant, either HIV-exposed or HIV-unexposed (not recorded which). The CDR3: CACDILGEALTAQLFF. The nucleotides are TGTGCCTGTGACATACTGGGGGAAGCTTTGACAGCACAACTCTTCTTT.